Each of the 17 T cell receptor beta chains below was sequenced from the same sample in a study of cytomegalovirus exposure and HLA in healthy donors. Sequencing was performed with immunoSEQ multiplex PCR; in TCRdb, only in-frame clones are kept and a portion is missing. The sample yields about 170,000 clones, around 92% seen once. The sequencing sample was made of PBMCs. These receptors all stem from a man aged 18 to 30 in good health and CMV-seropositive.

CDR3 amino acids: CASSTELAGRNEQFF. CDR3 DNA sequence: TGTGCCAGCAGCACAGAACTAGCGGGAAGGAATGAGCAGTTCTTC. The chain carries TRBV11-3 and TRBJ2-1; TRBD2 matches at 10 bases. Germline lookup yields CDR1 SGHNT and CDR2 YENEEA. V was clipped by 5 bases and J by 7 bases; unmatched bases: 8. The CDR3 runs to 15 residues.

The gene calls are TRBV10-3 and TRBJ2-7; D remains ambiguous. Germline V gives CDR1 ENHRY, CDR2 SYGVKD. Deletions cut 0 bases from V and 3 bases from J, with 3 bases between. The CDR3 is 12 residues long. The CDR3 sequence: CAISESSYEQYF. The CDR3 DNA sequence: TGTGCCATCAGTGAGTCTAGCTACGAGCAGTACTTC.

The CDR3 DNA reads as TGCAGTGCTAGAGTGGGGGGCGAGCAGTACTTC. Encoded protein: CSARVGGEQYF. The chain joins TRBV20-1 to TRBJ2-7, with a tentative D call TRBD2 (6 bases). Germline assignment: CDR1 DFQATT and CDR2 SNEGSKA (reference sequence). The CDR3 has 11 amino acids. V was pared by 1 base and J by 6 bases, with 7 bases between.

Comment on this clone: Within the sample, other DNA sequences also encode this same CDR3. The CDR3 protein is CASSVGGRTEAFF. The CDR3 coding sequence is TGTGCCAGCAGCGTAGGAGGGCGTACTGAAGCTTTCTTT. This chain uses TRBV9 with TRBJ1-1; D gene ambiguous. CDR3 size: 13 residues. CDR1 is SGDLS and CDR2 is YYNGEE in the germline V gene. Trimming took 0 bases from V and 5 from J, leaving 8 bases between them.

J is TRBJ2-7 and V is TRBV5-4; 8 positions agree with TRBD2. This CDR3 contains 15 residues. With V trimmed by 3 bases and J by 1 base, 6 bases remained unmatched. The germline V gene has CDR1 SGHNT and CDR2 YYREEE (reference sequence). CDR3 in DNA: TGTGCCAGCAGCTGGCGAGCGGGAGCGTCCTACGAGCAGTACTTC. This gives the protein CASSWRAGASYEQYF.

The chain is built from TRBV15 and TRBJ2-7; D may be TRBD1 (6 bases). In germline, CDR1 is LNHNV, CDR2 YYDKDF (reference sequence). CDR3 length: 16 residues. V lost 1 base and J 0 bases, leaving 13 bases between the germline ends. CDR3 bases: TGTGCCACCAGCAGAGGACAGACAGGAGACTCCTACGAGCAGTACTTC. It specifies CATSRGQTGDSYEQYF.

This chain joins TRBV9 and TRBJ2-5, with D possibly being TRBD2 (6 bases). The V gene lost 4 bases and the J gene lost 5 bases, with 15 bases spanning the gap. The CDR3 is made up of 14 amino acids. From germline, CDR1 is SGDLS and CDR2 YYNGEE. CDR3 sequence (DNA): TGTGCCAGCAGCTCCAGATGGGGAGGTGAGACCCAGTACTTC. Amino acids: CASSSRWGGETQYF.

V is TRBV5-4 and J is TRBJ2-3, with 10 bases fitting TRBD2. The CDR3 covers 15 residues. CDR1 and CDR2 (germline): SGHNT, YYREEE (reference sequence). With 7 bases clipped from V and 3 bases from J, the junction kept 8 bases outside the gene matches. The DNA for the CDR3 is TGTGCCAGCGAGCTAGCGGGAGAGGCAACAGATACGCAGTATTTT. This encodes CASELAGEATDTQYF.

This clone was counted once. The chain has TRBV11-3 and TRBJ2-4; 8 positions agree with TRBD1. The CDR3 is made up of 16 amino acids. The junction had 5 bases not matched to a gene; V was cut back by 1 base and J by 3 bases. CDR1 and CDR2 (germline): SGHNT, YENEEA. CDR3 coding DNA: TGTGCCAGCAGCTTAGCCCAGGGGGCAAGCAAAAACATTCAGTACTTC. As protein: CASSLAQGASKNIQYF.

The chain combines TRBV11-2 with TRBJ2-3, with D tentatively TRBD2 (7 bases). The CDR3 consists of 16 residues. Germline loops: CDR1 SGHAT, CDR2 FQNNGV. The germline V and J ends were trimmed by 0 bases and 5 bases, with 15 bases remaining between them. CDR3 region: CASSLDKRGAVDTQYF. The DNA of the CDR3 is TGTGCCAGCAGCTTAGATAAACGGGGGGCGGTAGATACGCAGTATTTT.

The V gene is TRBV30, the J gene TRBJ2-1, with 7 bases matching TRBD1. The germline V gene has CDR1 GTSNPN and CDR2 SVGIG (reference sequence). V gave up 7 bases and J gave up 10 bases; unmatched junction bases: 7. The CDR3 runs to 11 residues. The CDR3 nucleotides are TGTGCCTCGGGGACAGTCAGGGAGCAGTTCTTC. It translates to CASGTVREQFF.

The chain employs TRBV19 and TRBJ2-7; 10 positions match TRBD2. Germline V gives CDR1 LNHDA, CDR2 SQIVND (reference sequence). The CDR3 runs to 15 residues. Trimming at V came to 2 bases and at J to 5 bases, leaving 6 bases not matched to a gene. CDR3 coding DNA: TGTGCCAGTAGTATATTGGCTAGCGGGAGCGACGAGCAGTACTTC. Its translation is CASSILASGSDEQYF.

A few counts support this clone. CDR3 loop: CASSSIGQGPRDEQYF. CDR3 sequence (DNA): TGTGCCAGCAGTTCCATTGGACAGGGACCGAGGGACGAGCAGTACTTC. The chain carries TRBV6-6 and TRBJ2-7; 8 positions agree with TRBD1. Germline V gene sequence: CDR1 MNHNY, CDR2 SVGAGI (reference sequence). This CDR3 comprises 16 residues. The V segment lost 4 bases and the J segment 5 bases; nucleotides outside the gene matches: 13.

The chain combines TRBV5-4 with TRBJ2-5, with 11 bases fitting TRBD2. From germline, CDR1 is SGHNT and CDR2 YYREEE (reference sequence). V gave up 3 bases and J gave up 7 bases; unmatched junction bases: 17. The CDR3 extends over 18 amino acids. For the CDR3, the DNA is TGTGCCAGCAGCTCCCTAGCGGGGGGAGCCCCGGGTCGGGGGACCCAGTACTTC. This gives the protein CASSSLAGGAPGRGTQYF. The variable domain in full, with the rest retrieved from reference TRBV5-4 and TRBJ2-5, is ETGVTQSPTHLIKTRGQQVTLRCSSQSGHNTVSWYQQALGQGPQFIFQYYREEENGRGNFPPRFSGLQFPNYSSELNVNALELDDSALYLCASSSLAGGAPGRGTQYFGPGTRLLVL.

This clone was counted a few times. The V and J genes are TRBV2 and TRBJ1-1, with 11 bases identical to TRBD1. CDR1 and CDR2 (germline): SNHLY, FYNNEI. The V gene end was trimmed by 6 bases and the J gene end by 11 bases; junction bases not matched to a gene: 11. The CDR3 contains 14 residues. CDR3 DNA sequence: TGTGCCAGCAGCCCGGACAGGGGGCGGCTATGGGCTTTCTTT. Residues: CASSPDRGRLWAFF.

The V gene is TRBV29-1, the J gene TRBJ1-1, with 11 bases matching TRBD1. This CDR3 contains 14 residues. The V gene's germline CDR1 is SQVTM and CDR2 ANQGSEA. With V trimmed by 8 bases and J by 4 bases, 9 bases remained unmatched. The CDR3 DNA reads as TGCAGCATATGGACAGGGGGCTTGGGCACTGAAGCTTTCTTT. This encodes CSIWTGGLGTEAFF.

CDR3 residues: CASSVRQGNTEAFF. The CDR3 nucleotides are TGTGCCAGCAGCGTCCGACAGGGGAACACTGAAGCTTTCTTT. This rearrangement joins TRBV5-4 to TRBJ1-1; 7 nucleotides match TRBD1. Germline V gives CDR1 SGHNT, CDR2 YYREEE (reference sequence). CDR3 length: 14 amino acids. J gave up 1 base and V 4 bases, and 4 bases lay outside the gene matches.